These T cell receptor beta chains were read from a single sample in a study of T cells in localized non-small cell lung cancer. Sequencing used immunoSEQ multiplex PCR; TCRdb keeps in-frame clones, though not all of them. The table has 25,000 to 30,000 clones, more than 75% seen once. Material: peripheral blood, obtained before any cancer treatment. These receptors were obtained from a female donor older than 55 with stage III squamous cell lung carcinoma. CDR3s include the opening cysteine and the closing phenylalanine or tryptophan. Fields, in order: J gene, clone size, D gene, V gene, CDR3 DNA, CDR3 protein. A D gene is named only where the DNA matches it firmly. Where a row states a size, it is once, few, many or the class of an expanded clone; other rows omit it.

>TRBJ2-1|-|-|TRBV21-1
TGTGCCAGCAGCAAATCTACAGGGGGCTACAATGAGCAGTTCTTC
CASSKSTGGYNEQFF
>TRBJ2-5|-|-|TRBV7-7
TGTGCTAGCAGCTTCGATGGGTCCCAAGAGACCCAGTACTTC
CASSFDGSQETQYF
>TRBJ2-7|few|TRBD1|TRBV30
TGTGCCTGGAGTGTTATGTCCGGGACAGGGTCGCGGGAGCAGTACTTC
CAWSVMSGTGSREQYF
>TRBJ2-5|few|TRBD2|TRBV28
TGTGCCAGCTACACCGGGACTAGACAAGAGACCCAGTACTTC
CASYTGTRQETQYF
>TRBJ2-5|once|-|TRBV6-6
TGTGCCAGCAGCCGACTAACGAGAGGCCAAGAGACCCAGTACTTC
CASSRLTRGQETQYF
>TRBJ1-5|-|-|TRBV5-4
TGTGCCAGCAGCTTGGATGGGGGAGTAGGTCAGCCCCAGCATTTT
CASSLDGGVGQPQHF
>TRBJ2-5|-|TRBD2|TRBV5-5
TGTGCCAGCAGCCCTAGCGGGGGGGCCGATGAGACCCAGTACTTC
CASSPSGGADETQYF
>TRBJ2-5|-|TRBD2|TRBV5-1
TGCGCCAGCAGCTTCGGGACTAGCGGGAGGGCCAGGGAGACCCAGTACTTC
CASSFGTSGRARETQYF
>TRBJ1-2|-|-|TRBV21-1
TGTGCCAGCAGCAAAAGGGCAGGTGGGCAGGGCTATGGCTACACCTTC
CASSKRAGGQGYGYTF
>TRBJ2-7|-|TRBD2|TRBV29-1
TGCAGCGTTGGACTAGCGGGAGCCATCCTGCAGTACTTC
CSVGLAGAILQYF
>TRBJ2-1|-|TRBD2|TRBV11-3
TGTGCCAGCAGCTTATCAACTAGCGGGGGGGGTGAGCAGTTCTTC
CASSLSTSGGGEQFF
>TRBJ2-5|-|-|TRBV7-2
TGTGCCAGCAGCTTAGTGTGGCGGGAGACCCAGTACTTC
CASSLVWRETQYF
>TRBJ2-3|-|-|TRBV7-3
TGTGCCAGCAGCTCTGCCGGGTGGGCAGATACGCAGTATTTT
CASSSAGWADTQYF
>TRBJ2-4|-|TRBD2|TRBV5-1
TGCGCCAGCAGCTTGTTGACTAGCGGGAGTAGGGACATTCAGTACTTC
CASSLLTSGSRDIQYF
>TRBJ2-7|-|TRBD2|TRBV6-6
TGTGCCAGCAGTTACGGGAGCGGGAGGGCCAAGGGAGAGCAGTACTTC
CASSYGSGRAKGEQYF
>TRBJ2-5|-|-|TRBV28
TGTGCCAGCATCGACGAAGGGTACAGGGCCCAGTACTTC
CASIDEGYRAQYF
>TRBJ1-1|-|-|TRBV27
TGTGCCAGCAGTTTAAGGGGCGCGGGGAACACTGAAGCTTTCTTT
CASSLRGAGNTEAFF
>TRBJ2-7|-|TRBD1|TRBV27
TGTGCCAGCAGAGGGACAGGGGGTAGCTACGAGCAGTACTTC
CASRGTGGSYEQYF
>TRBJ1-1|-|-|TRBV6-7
TGTGCCAGCAGTTACTCTAGACCTGGGGGAAGGAACACTGAAGCTTTCTTT
CASSYSRPGGRNTEAFF
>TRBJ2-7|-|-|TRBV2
TGTGCCAGCAGTGTGGACAAACTCTCCTACGAGCAGTACTTC
CASSVDKLSYEQYF
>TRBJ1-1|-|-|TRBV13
TGTGCCAGCAGCTTAGGGGCCCGGGGCACTGAAGCTTTCTTT
CASSLGARGTEAFF
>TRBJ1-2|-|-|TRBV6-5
TGTGCCAGTACGTCAGGGGCTGGCTACACCTTC
CASTSGAGYTF
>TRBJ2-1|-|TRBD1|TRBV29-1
TGCAGCGTTACAGGGGCCAATGAGCAGTTCTTC
CSVTGANEQFF
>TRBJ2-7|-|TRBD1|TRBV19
TGTGCCACCCCTAAGGTTCGGGACAGGCCAGACGAGCAGTACTTC
CATPKVRDRPDEQYF
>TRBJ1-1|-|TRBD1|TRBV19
TGTGCCACCCGGGACAGGGGGAGGTCGGACACTGAAGCTTTCTTT
CATRDRGRSDTEAFF
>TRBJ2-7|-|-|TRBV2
TGTGCCAGCAGTGAAGGGACAGCTTCTTCCTACGAGCAGTACTTC
CASSEGTASSYEQYF
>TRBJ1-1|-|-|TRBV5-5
TGTGCCAGCAGCTTGAAGTTACTACCCCCGGCTGAAGCTTTCTTT
CASSLKLLPPAEAFF
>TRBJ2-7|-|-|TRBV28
TGTGCCAGCAGTTTTCCCCATTTCTACGAGCAGTACTTC
CASSFPHFYEQYF
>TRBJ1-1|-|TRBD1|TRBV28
TGTGCCAGCACCGTTGGAGGGGGCGGGAACACTGAAGCTTTCTTT
CASTVGGGGNTEAFF
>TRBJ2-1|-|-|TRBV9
TGTGCCAGCAGCGTAGCGGTAGCGGTCAACAATGAGCAGTTCTTC
CASSVAVAVNNEQFF
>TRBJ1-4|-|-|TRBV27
TGTGCCAGCAGTTTAGGTCAGGGGATAAATGAAAAACTGTTTTTT
CASSLGQGINEKLFF
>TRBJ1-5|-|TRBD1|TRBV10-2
TGCGCCAGCAGCGGGACAGTCAATCAGCCCCAGCATTTT
CASSGTVNQPQHF
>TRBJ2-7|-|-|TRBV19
TGTGCCAGTAGCCACCTGGAGGGGGCGAAGTACGAGCAGTACTTC
CASSHLEGAKYEQYF
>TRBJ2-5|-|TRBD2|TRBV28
TGTGCCAGCAGTTTTAAAAGCGGGGGGTACCAAGAGACCCAGTACTTC
CASSFKSGGYQETQYF
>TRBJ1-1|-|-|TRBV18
TGTGCCAGCTCGGCTCAGGGGAACACTGAAGCTTTCTTT
CASSAQGNTEAFF
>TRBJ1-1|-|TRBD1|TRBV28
TGTGCCAGCAGTCCTATACCCCGGGACAGGGGGCCGACGACTGAAGCTTTCTTT
CASSPIPRDRGPTTEAFF
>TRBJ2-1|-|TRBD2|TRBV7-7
TGTGCTAGCAGCCCCGTAGCGGGAGCAGGCTACAATGAGCAGTTCTTC
CASSPVAGAGYNEQFF
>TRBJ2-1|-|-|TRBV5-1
TGCGCCAGCAGCTTGAACAGGCCATACAATGAGCAGTTCTTC
CASSLNRPYNEQFF
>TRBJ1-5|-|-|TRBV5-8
TGTGCCAGCAGCTTGTGGTCAGGGGCTAACAATCAGCCCCAGCATTTT
CASSLWSGANNQPQHF
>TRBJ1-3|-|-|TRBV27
TGTGCCAGCAGAACCGACGGCGTCTCTGGAAACACCATATATTTT
CASRTDGVSGNTIYF
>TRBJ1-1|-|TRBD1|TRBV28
TGTGCCAGCAGTAGACAGGGATCGAGCACTGAAGCTTTCTTT
CASSRQGSSTEAFF
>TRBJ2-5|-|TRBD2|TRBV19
TGTGCCAGTAGTATGAGGGGGACTAGCGGGAGGAAGACCCAGTACTTC
CASSMRGTSGRKTQYF
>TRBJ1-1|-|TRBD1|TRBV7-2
TGTGCCAGCAGCTTAGGGGGGGGACAGGGACAAACTTTCTTT
CASSLGGGQGQTFF
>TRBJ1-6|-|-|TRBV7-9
TGTGCCAGCAGCTCGACTACAAGGGCCCGGAATTCACCCCTCCACTTT
CASSSTTRARNSPLHF
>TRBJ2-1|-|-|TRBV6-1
TGTGCCAGCACCCGGATTATTAGCTACAATGAGCAGTTCTTC
CASTRIISYNEQFF
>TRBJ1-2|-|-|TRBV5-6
TGTGCCAGCAGCTTACAGGGAGGGGACTATGGCTACACCTTC
CASSLQGGDYGYTF